Each of the 30 T cell receptor beta chains below was sequenced from the same sample in a study of T cells in Graves' hyperthyroidism and ophthalmopathy. Amplification yielded TCR beta CDR3 regions, with RNA transcripts as the source. First-round RT-PCR of the TCR CDR3 relied on the HTBI primer set. Each CDR3 protein gets one entry after TCRdb re-called the multiplex PCR reads with MiXCR. This sample yields a few hundred thousand distinct CDR3 sequences, of which roughly a fifth are seen a single time; about 35% belongs to the top ten. Input material: blood. The receptors were gathered from a man over 45 with Graves' ophthalmopathy.

The V gene is TRBV16, the J gene TRBJ1-5; D not certain. V lost 4 bases and J lost 5, with 12 bases in between. In germline, CDR1 is KGHSY, CDR2 FQNENV. The CDR3 consists of 14 residues. The CDR3 bases are TGTGCCAGCAGCCGGACTCATCGGGATCAGCCCCAGCATTTT. This gives the protein CASSRTHRDQPQHF.

This clonotype was picked up many times. V and J are TRBV11-2 and TRBJ1-1, with 8 bases lining up with TRBD1. Trimming at V came to 5 bases and at J to 0 bases, leaving 8 bases not matched to a gene. This CDR3 contains 16 residues. CDR1 SGHAT and CDR2 FQNNGV come from the germline V gene. DNA for the CDR3: TGTGCCAGCAGCCGTACAGGGGGATCGATGAACACTGAAGCTTTCTTT. It translates to CASSRTGGSMNTEAFF.

This clonotype turned up a few times. This rearrangement joins TRBV20-1 to TRBJ2-1; unclear D gene. Germline CDR1 is DFQATT and CDR2 is SNEGSKA (reference sequence). V lost 3 bases and J 4 bases, leaving 13 bases between the germline ends. The length of the CDR3 is 14 residues. This chain's CDR3 is CSARDPRIYNEQFF. CDR3 DNA: TGCAGTGCTAGGGACCCCCGAATATACAATGAGCAGTTCTTC.

Only a few counts were recorded for this clonotype. The chain combines TRBV19 with TRBJ2-5; D is unclear. In germline, CDR1 is LNHDA, CDR2 SQIVND (reference sequence). The CDR3 loop spans 14 amino acids. The V gene lost 3 bases and the J gene lost 4 bases, with 12 bases spanning the gap. This chain's CDR3 is CASSIEALGETQYF. CDR3 sequence (DNA): TGTGCCAGTAGTATCGAGGCCTTGGGAGAGACCCAGTACTTC.

In regard to this clonotype: A read error may produce the germline difference seen at one junction end. The CDR3 DNA is TGTGCCAGCAGAGAACCAGGGAAACCCCCTAACGAGCAGCACTTC. It specifies CASREPGKPPNEQHF. The rearrangement uses TRBV2 and TRBJ2-7; tentative D call: TRBD1 (5 bases). This CDR3 is built from 15 residues. Germline CDR1 and CDR2: SNHLY and FYNNEI.

The chain links TRBV18 to TRBJ2-5, with 8 bases fitting TRBD1. CDR3 length: 15 residues. The J segment lost 4 bases and the V segment lost 1 base, leaving 5 bases of the junction unmatched. Germline loops: CDR1 KGHSH, CDR2 LQKENI. The CDR3 region is CASSPLRQGRETQYF. The DNA for the CDR3 is TGTGCCAGCTCACCACTCAGACAGGGGCGAGAGACCCAGTACTTC.

As to this clonotype: Being one base from a much bigger clone, this may be a read error. V gene TRBV24-1 combines with J gene TRBJ2-1; D may be TRBD1 or TRBD2 (5 bases each). The V end was cut by 9 bases, the J end by 5 bases, with 16 bases between. The CDR3 consists of 14 residues. Germline CDR1 KGHDR, CDR2 SFDVKD. The CDR3 DNA reads as TGTGCCACCCGCAGCAGACTGGGGGACAATGAGCAGTTCTTC. Its protein product is CATRSRLGDNEQFF.

Many counts were recorded for this clonotype. The chain carries TRBV7-9 and TRBJ2-1; 7 bases align to TRBD2. Trimming cost V 2 bases and J 9 bases; bases outside gene matches: 7. Germline V gene data show CDR1 as SEHNR and CDR2 as FQNEAQ (reference sequence). The CDR3 covers 14 residues. CDR3 DNA sequence: TGTGCCAGCAGCTTAATCCGGGGGGTGGGTGAGCAGTTCTTC. It yields the protein CASSLIRGVGEQFF.

This clonotype was seen many times. CDR3 DNA: TGCGCCAGCAGCCCCGGACTAGCGGGAGGTGTATACAATGAGCAGTTCTTC. This codes for CASSPGLAGGVYNEQFF. The chain uses TRBV5-1 and TRBJ2-1; 14 nucleotides line up with TRBD2. The germline V gene encodes CDR1 SGHRS and CDR2 YFSETQ. The CDR3 sequence is 17 residues long. Trimming cost V 4 bases and J 4 bases; bases outside gene matches: 7.

The table lists this clonotype with many counts. The chain uses TRBV20-1 and TRBJ2-7; 8 bases agree with TRBD2. CDR1 is DFQATT and CDR2 is SNEGSKA in the germline V gene (reference sequence). V lost 3 bases and J lost 3; bases outside the gene matches: 19. This CDR3 comprises 18 residues. CDR3 loop: CSASGSLQGSGSVYEQYF. The CDR3 DNA is TGCAGTGCTAGTGGGTCCTTGCAGGGGAGCGGGAGTGTCTACGAGCAGTACTTC.

This sequence joins TRBV28 and TRBJ1-5; D may be TRBD1 (5 bases). V lost 1 base and J 0 bases, leaving 7 bases between the germline ends. Germline loops: CDR1 MDHEN, CDR2 SYDVKM. There are 15 residues in the CDR3. The CDR3 DNA reads as TGTGCCAGCAGTTTATCAGGGTATAGCAATCAGCCCCAGCATTTT. This sequence encodes CASSLSGYSNQPQHF. The whole variable domain, filled in from reference TRBV28 and TRBJ1-5, reads DVKVTQSSRYLVKRTGEKVFLECVQDMDHENMFWYRQDPGLGLRLIYFSYDVKMKEKGDIPEGYSVSREKKERFSLILESASTNQTSMYLCASSLSGYSNQPQHFGDGTRLSIL.

In its sample, this clonotype was seen many times. V usage is TRBV11-2 and J usage is TRBJ2-5, with 11 positions matching TRBD2. Germline V gene data show CDR1 as SGHAT and CDR2 as FQNNGV. The V and J ends lost 5 bases and 3 bases, in that order; junction bases with no gene match: 8. This CDR3 region has 16 residues. CDR3 sequence reads: CASSLILAGGEETQYF. The CDR3 nucleotides read TGTGCCAGCAGCCTCATCCTAGCGGGAGGAGAAGAGACCCAGTACTTC.

This clonotype was detected only a few times. The chain has TRBV6-6 and TRBJ1-1; 9 bases are a match to TRBD1. V lost 0 bases to trimming and J lost 4 bases; unmatched junction nucleotides: 3. The CDR3 extends over 15 amino acids. Germline CDR1 and CDR2: MNHNY and SVGAGI (reference sequence). The CDR3 is CASSYSLQGATEAFF. DNA of the CDR3: TGTGCCAGCAGTTACTCATTACAGGGGGCCACTGAAGCTTTCTTT.

The V gene is TRBV11-2, the J gene TRBJ1-1, with D unresolved. Trimming took 5 bases from V and 4 from J, leaving 11 bases between them. Germline CDR1 is SGHAT and CDR2 is FQNNGV. The CDR3 length is 13 residues. CDR3: CASSRSIGTEAFF. Written as DNA, the CDR3 is TGTGCCAGCAGCCGATCGATTGGCACTGAAGCTTTCTTT.

This clonotype was seen many times. The rearrangement joins TRBV2 to TRBJ1-5; D remains unclear. This CDR3 has 15 residues. V lost 1 base to trimming and J lost 7 bases, with 14 bases between them. Germline V gives CDR1 SNHLY, CDR2 FYNNEI. The CDR3 region has the DNA TGTGCCAGCAGTGAAGGGGCATCATCCGGGCAGCCCCAGCATTTT. Its protein is CASSEGASSGQPQHF.

Of note for this clonotype: Possible read error: a much larger clone is one base away. This chain links TRBV5-1 with TRBJ2-2; 7 bases are a match to TRBD2. Germline V gene data show CDR1 as SGHRS and CDR2 as YFSETQ. The CDR3 sequence is 15 residues long. The DNA for the CDR3 is TGCGCCAGCAGCCCCCGGGGGGAGAACACCGGGGAGCTGTATTTT. Its translation is CASSPRGENTGELYF.

The gene calls are TRBV27 and TRBJ1-2, with 8 nucleotides matching TRBD1. V shed 7 bases, J shed 7 bases, and the junction held 5 bases outside the gene matches. The CDR3 sequence is 12 residues long. Germline CDR1 is MNHEY and CDR2 is SMNVEV (reference sequence). The CDR3 reads CASTTGGGGYTF. For the CDR3, the DNA is TGTGCCAGCACAACAGGGGGGGGTGGCTACACCTTC.

This clonotype has ten or more counts. This chain connects TRBV27 to TRBJ2-7; weak D call: TRBD2 (6 bases). Germline CDR1 MNHEY, CDR2 SMNVEV (reference sequence). V lost 8 bases and J lost 3, with 14 bases in between. The CDR3 consists of 13 residues. CDR3 DNA sequence: TGTGCCAGCGGGGCGGGGACCCTCTACGAGCAGTACTTC. Protein product: CASGAGTLYEQYF.

The V call is TRBV14, the J call TRBJ1-5; 8 bases align to TRBD1. Germline CDR1 reads SGHDN; CDR2 reads FVKESK. This CDR3 comprises 15 residues. The trim removed 3 bases at V and 7 bases at J, leaving 8 bases unmatched. The CDR3 protein is CASSHPGQGWQPQHF. The CDR3 bases are TGTGCCAGCAGCCATCCCGGACAGGGCTGGCAGCCCCAGCATTTT. The full variable domain, rest sourced from reference TRBV14 and TRBJ1-5, is EAGVTQFPSHSVIEKGQTVTLRCDPISGHDNLYWYRRVMGKEIKFLLHFVKESKQDESGMPNNRFLAERTGGTYSTLKVQPAELEDSGVYFCASSHPGQGWQPQHFGDGTRLSIL.

The chain's CDR3 is CASSNGGLNTGELFF. DNA for the CDR3: TGTGCCAGCAGCAATGGGGGACTTAACACCGGGGAGCTGTTTTTT. V gene TRBV3-1 combines with J gene TRBJ2-2; D is perhaps TRBD2 (6 bases). The CDR3 extends over 15 amino acids. Trimming removed 5 bases at V and 2 bases at J, with 12 bases between. Germline lookup yields CDR1 LGHDT and CDR2 YNNKEL (reference sequence).

This clonotype was observed many times. The chain links TRBV11-2 to TRBJ2-3; possibly TRBD1 for D (6 bases). CDR1 is SGHAT, CDR2 FQNNGV, per germline. The CDR3 runs to 16 residues. Deletions cut 4 bases from V and 0 bases from J, with 14 bases between. This chain's CDR3 is CASSSWTVRSTDTQYF. The CDR3 nucleotides read TGTGCCAGCAGCTCCTGGACAGTTCGAAGCACAGATACGCAGTATTTT. The full variable domain, rest sourced from reference TRBV11-2 and TRBJ2-3, is EAGVAQSPRYKIIEKRQSVAFWCNPISGHATLYWYQQILGQGPKLLIQFQNNGVVDDSQLPKDRFSAERLKGVDSTLKIQPAKLEDSAVYLCASSSWTVRSTDTQYFGPGTRLTVL.

V is TRBV30 and J is TRBJ1-2, with a possible D match to TRBD1 (5 bases). CDR1 is GTSNPN, CDR2 SVGIG, per germline (reference sequence). V shed 1 base and J shed 7 bases, with 13 bases lying between them. The CDR3 is made up of 13 amino acids. CDR3 bases: TGTGCCTGGAGTGGTACAGGCTCCTTTGGCTACACCTTC. This translates into CAWSGTGSFGYTF.

The CDR3 nucleotides are TGTGCCAGCTCACTCGACAGCGACGGAAACACCATATATTTT. Encoded protein: CASSLDSDGNTIYF. The rearrangement links TRBV18 to TRBJ1-3; D perhaps matches TRBD1 (5 bases). V was pared by 4 bases and J by 4 bases, with 11 bases between. Germline V gene lookup returns CDR1 KGHSH and CDR2 LQKENI. The CDR3 extends over 14 amino acids.

In its sample, this clonotype was seen a few times. The chain combines TRBV19 with TRBJ1-1; TRBD1 might be the D (5 bases). The germline gives CDR1 LNHDA, CDR2 SQIVND (reference sequence). The ends were cut back, 6 bases at V and 0 bases at J, with 11 bases in the middle. The length of the CDR3 is 14 residues. The CDR3 DNA reads TGTGCCAGTAGCGAGGAGGACATGAACACTGAAGCTTTCTTT. Amino acid sequence: CASSEEDMNTEAFF.

This clonotype was seen at least ten times. The genes are TRBV7-3 and TRBJ2-3; the match to TRBD2 covers 9 bases. The ends lost 2 bases at V and 5 bases at J; junction bases unmatched: 17. CDR1 is SGHTA, CDR2 FQGTGA, per germline. The CDR3 totals 19 residues. As DNA, the CDR3 is TGTGCCAGCAGCTTATCGGGGACAGACATTAGCGGGAGTCTAGATACGCAGTATTTT. Translation gives CASSLSGTDISGSLDTQYF.

This clonotype was detected only a few times. This rearrangement joins TRBV4-1 to TRBJ1-3, with 7 bases that match TRBD1. J gave up 0 bases and V 3 bases, and 5 bases lay outside the gene matches. The length of the CDR3 is 16 residues. Germline V lookup: CDR1 MGHRA, CDR2 YSYEKL. In DNA, the CDR3 is TGCGCCAGCAGCCAGCTAGGGGGCAGCTCTGGAAACACCATATATTTT. Encoded protein: CASSQLGGSSGNTIYF.

The chain links TRBV29-1 to TRBJ2-2, with D maybe TRBD1 (6 bases). There are 17 residues in the CDR3. Trimming cost V 2 bases and J 2 bases, with 18 bases left between them. Germline V gene data show CDR1 as SQVTM and CDR2 as ANQGSEA. CDR3 region: CSVEPDQEGENTGELFF. Here the CDR3 DNA reads TGCAGCGTTGAACCCGACCAAGAGGGGGAAAACACCGGGGAGCTGTTTTTT.

This clonotype was counted only a few times. J is TRBJ2-3 and V is TRBV20-1; D not resolved. Trimming stripped 0 bases from V and 3 bases from J, with 13 bases between. From germline, CDR1 is DFQATT and CDR2 SNEGSKA (reference sequence). CDR3 length: 15 amino acids. The CDR3 DNA reads TGCAGTGCTAGAGAGGGAAACAAGAGAACAGATACGCAGTATTTT. Amino acids: CSAREGNKRTDTQYF.

Here the CDR3 DNA reads TGTGCCAGCAGCCCAGTGAATTCACCCCTCCACTTT. Translating it yields CASSPVNSPLHF. V gene TRBV27 combines with J gene TRBJ1-6, with no clear D. Deletions cut 6 bases from V and 7 bases from J, with 7 bases between. The CDR3 is 12 residues long. From germline, CDR1 is MNHEY and CDR2 SMNVEV (reference sequence).

This clonotype has at least ten counts. The junction differs from germline at one of its ends, possibly a read error. The chain employs TRBV11-2 and TRBJ2-5; D is uncertain. Looked up from germline, CDR1 is SGHAT and CDR2 is FQNNGV. The CDR3 contains 15 residues. The CDR3 bases are TGTGCCAGCAGCTTAGCCGGTTCTTTCCAAGGGACCCAGTACTTC. Encoded protein: CASSLAGSFQGTQYF. The entire variable domain, with the rest obtained from reference TRBV11-2 and TRBJ2-5, is as follows: EAGVAQSPRYKIIEKRQSVAFWCNPISGHATLYWYQQILGQGPKLLIQFQNNGVVDDSQLPKDRFSAERLKGVDSTLKIQPAKLEDSAVYLCASSLAGSFQGTQYFGPGTRLLVL.